The following is a T cell receptor beta chain sequence with its context. The CDR3 consists of 17 residues. Germline V gives CDR1 MNHEY, CDR2 SVGAGI. V lost 4 bases to trimming and J lost 1 base; unmatched junction nucleotides: 9. RNA totalling about 0.45 to 1 ug underwent reverse transcription with random hexamers. MiXCR, applied by TCRdb to the immunoSEQ multiplex PCR reads, yields one record per CDR3 protein. The sample lists approximately 170,000 distinct CDR3 sequences, around 90% occurring once. This sample stems from a study of CD8 T cells in Susac syndrome. The J gene is TRBJ2-3, the V gene TRBV6-5, with 9 bases aligning to TRBD2. This receptor was obtained from a human donor in good health. Sequencing input: CD4+ T cells from PBMCs. The CDR3 sequence is CASSSSGELIGTDTQYF. The CDR3 DNA is TGTGCCAGCAGTTCTAGCGGGGAGTTGATAGGCACAGATACGCAGTATTTT.